A selection of T cell receptor beta chains follows, all from one sample in a study of blood T cell repertoires in COVID-19. Generated by immunoSEQ multiplex PCR, the TCRdb table keeps only in-frame clones and is missing some. The data show about 100,000 clones, around 85% seen once. Material for sequencing was peripheral blood. These receptors were obtained from a woman aged 80 or over with active or convalescent COVID-19. Both conserved end residues are part of each CDR3. D genes are given only for firm matches. A clone size is listed for some rows: how often the clone was seen (once, few, many), or a class if it is expanded.

j_gene | abundance | v_gene | d_gene | len | CDR3aa | CDR3nt
TRBJ1-5 | - | TRBV28 | - | 14 | CASSFRRVSSPQHF | TGTGCCAGCAGTTTTAGGAGGGTATCGTCGCCCCAGCATTTT
TRBJ1-1 | - | TRBV5-1 | - | 13 | CASSLAEGHEAFF | TGCGCCAGCAGCTTGGCGGAAGGACATGAAGCTTTCTTT
TRBJ2-1 | - | TRBV7-6 | TRBD2 | 17 | CASSLVGAGLAGDEQFF | TGTGCCAGCAGCTTAGTAGGTGCGGGACTAGCGGGAGATGAGCAGTTCTTC
TRBJ1-1 | - | TRBV7-9 | - | 15 | CASSLVIGRNTEAFF | TGTGCCAGCAGCTTAGTTATCGGGAGGAACACTGAAGCTTTCTTT
TRBJ2-1 | many | TRBV5-1 | - | 15 | CASGIQGVTDNEQFF | TGCGCCAGCGGAATACAGGGTGTAACCGACAATGAGCAGTTCTTC
TRBJ1-2 | - | TRBV27 | - | 12 | CASSTQGLGYTF | TGTGCCAGCAGCACACAGGGACTAGGCTACACCTTC
TRBJ1-4 | - | TRBV9 | - | 13 | CASSVGFEEKLFF | TGTGCCAGCAGCGTAGGGTTTGAGGAAAAACTGTTTTTT
TRBJ2-7 | once | TRBV19 | TRBD1 | 12 | CASRGQGAEQYF | TGTGCCAGTAGGGGACAGGGTGCCGAGCAGTACTTC
TRBJ2-5 | - | TRBV2 | TRBD1 | 13 | CASSPRQGETQYF | TGTGCCAGCAGCCCAAGACAGGGCGAGACCCAGTACTTC
TRBJ2-7 | once | TRBV28 | TRBD2 | 14 | CASMVGTSGYEQYF | TGTGCCAGCATGGTCGGGACTAGCGGCTACGAGCAGTACTTC
TRBJ1-1 | - | TRBV19 | - | 16 | CASIGWPGGRGTEAFF | TGTGCCAGTATCGGTTGGCCGGGGGGGCGAGGCACTGAAGCTTTCTTT
TRBJ1-1 | - | TRBV5-1 | TRBD1 | 15 | CASSTGQGSKTEAFF | TGCGCCAGCAGCACGGGACAGGGCTCGAAGACTGAAGCTTTCTTT
TRBJ2-3 | - | TRBV6-1 | TRBD1 | 15 | CASSEIGGGTDTQYF | TGTGCCAGCAGTGAAATAGGGGGCGGAACAGATACGCAGTATTTT
TRBJ2-5 | - | TRBV7-9 | TRBD2 | 16 | CASSLFTSGGEETQYF | TGTGCCAGCAGCTTATTTACTAGCGGGGGGGAAGAGACCCAGTACTTC
TRBJ1-1 | few | TRBV9 | TRBD1 | 14 | CASRQGAGNTEAFF | TGTGCCAGCCGACAGGGGGCTGGGAACACTGAAGCTTTCTTT
TRBJ2-5 | once | TRBV28 | TRBD1 | 12 | CASRQGGETQYF | TGTGCCAGTCGACAGGGCGGAGAGACCCAGTACTTC
TRBJ1-3 | - | TRBV11-2 | - | 12 | CASSLQGNTIYF | TGTGCCAGCAGCCTACAGGGAAACACCATATATTTT
TRBJ2-7 | once | TRBV28 | TRBD2 | 13 | CASSFPWGGEQYF | TGTGCCAGCAGTTTCCCGTGGGGGGGCGAGCAGTACTTC
TRBJ1-3 | - | TRBV6-5 | - | 16 | CASSYSSVEFGNTIYF | TGTGCCAGCAGTTACTCCTCGGTTGAATTTGGAAACACCATATATTTT
TRBJ1-3 | - | TRBV30 | - | 17 | CAWSPNRVALSGNTIYF | TGTGCCTGGAGTCCAAATAGAGTCGCCCTCTCTGGAAACACCATATATTTT
TRBJ2-3 | - | TRBV11-3 | TRBD2 | 18 | CASSLGGTTPSSTDTQYF | TGTGCCAGCAGCTTGGGGGGGACTACTCCCTCTAGCACAGATACGCAGTATTTT
TRBJ1-1 | - | TRBV7-8 | - | 12 | CASSLGLTEAFF | TGTGCCAGCAGCCTCGGGTTGACTGAAGCTTTCTTT
TRBJ2-5 | once | TRBV5-4 | - | 14 | CASSLGGTEETQYF | TGTGCCAGCAGCTTAGGAGGGACCGAAGAGACCCAGTACTTC
TRBJ2-3 | few | TRBV20-1 | - | 14 | CSASGGGAVNTQYF | TGCAGTGCTAGTGGAGGGGGGGCCGTGAATACGCAGTATTTT
TRBJ2-7 | - | TRBV7-9 | TRBD2 | 19 | CASSLDGLAGALSSYEQYF | TGTGCCAGCAGCTTAGATGGACTAGCGGGAGCCCTCAGCTCCTACGAGCAGTACTTC
TRBJ1-5 | - | TRBV27 | - | 14 | CASSYTGHNQPQHF | TGTGCCAGCAGTTATACAGGGCACAATCAGCCCCAGCATTTT
TRBJ1-5 | - | TRBV9 | - | 18 | CASNPSGGGPTSSQPQHF | TGTGCCAGCAACCCCTCGGGTGGGGGCCCGACCAGTTCTCAGCCCCAGCATTTT
TRBJ1-1 | few | TRBV28 | TRBD1 | 16 | CASSLGGGGAGTEAFF | TGTGCCAGCAGTTTAGGTGGAGGGGGCGCGGGCACTGAAGCTTTCTTT
TRBJ1-6 | - | TRBV9 | - | 14 | CASSVRGNNSPLHF | TGTGCCAGCAGCGTCAGGGGAAATAATTCACCCCTCCACTTT
TRBJ1-1 | - | TRBV7-9 | TRBD1 | 14 | CASSSGTGQTEAFF | TGTGCCAGCAGCTCCGGGACAGGGCAAACTGAAGCTTTCTTT
TRBJ1-5 | - | TRBV28 | TRBD1 | 15 | CASSLQGAINQPQHF | TGTGCCAGCAGTTTACAGGGGGCGATCAATCAGCCCCAGCATTTT
TRBJ1-6 | - | TRBV28 | TRBD1 | 19 | CASSPRTGGLVGYNSPLHF | TGTGCCAGCAGTCCAAGGACAGGCGGGTTAGTGGGATATAATTCACCCCTCCACTTT
TRBJ1-2 | - | TRBV18 | - | 14 | CATSDDGTFAGYTF | TGTGCCACCTCAGACGATGGGACATTTGCCGGCTACACCTTC
TRBJ2-5 | few | TRBV5-1 | - | 15 | CASSLAPGVQETQYF | TGCGCCAGCAGCTTGGCCCCGGGGGTGCAAGAGACCCAGTACTTC
TRBJ2-7 | - | TRBV28 | - | 15 | CASSFGSAPRYEQYF | TGTGCCAGCAGTTTCGGGAGCGCGCCTAGATACGAGCAGTACTTC
TRBJ1-6 | once | TRBV18 | TRBD1 | 15 | CASSPKDRDNSPLHF | TGTGCCAGCTCACCAAAAGACAGGGACAATTCACCCCTCCACTTT
TRBJ1-1 | - | TRBV4-1 | - | 12 | CASSQERGEAFF | TGCGCCAGCAGCCAGGAACGGGGAGAAGCTTTCTTT
TRBJ1-5 | - | TRBV14 | - | 13 | CASSQDRGLPQHF | TGTGCCAGCAGCCAAGACAGGGGATTGCCCCAGCATTTT
TRBJ2-1 | - | TRBV7-3 | - | 14 | CASSLGAFLGEQFF | TGTGCCAGCAGCTTAGGAGCCTTTCTAGGTGAGCAGTTCTTC
TRBJ1-1 | - | TRBV30 | - | 13 | CAWTLTVNTEAFF | TGTGCCTGGACCTTAACAGTGAACACTGAAGCTTTCTTT
TRBJ1-1 | - | TRBV28 | - | 13 | CASSPPQNTEAFF | TGTGCCAGCAGTCCCCCACAGAACACTGAAGCTTTCTTT
TRBJ2-5 | - | TRBV18 | TRBD2 | 16 | CASSPPVLAGGETQYF | TGTGCCAGCTCACCACCGGTACTAGCGGGGGGAGAGACCCAGTACTTC
TRBJ1-6 | - | TRBV4-1 | - | 14 | CASSLGLNNSPLHF | TGCGCCAGCAGCCTAGGACTGAATAATTCACCCCTCCACTTT
TRBJ2-3 | - | TRBV20-1 | - | 11 | CSASREDTQYF | TGCAGTGCTTCTAGGGAGGATACGCAGTATTTT
TRBJ1-1 | - | TRBV19 | - | 13 | CASSTRAPGGAFF | TGTGCCAGTAGTACCCGGGCCCCGGGAGGAGCTTTCTTT
TRBJ2-7 | few | TRBV21-1 | - | 11 | CASKPRYEQYF | TGTGCCAGCAAACCCAGGTACGAGCAGTACTTC
TRBJ1-2 | - | TRBV28 | - | 12 | CASRGDFWGYTF | TGTGCCAGCAGGGGAGACTTCTGGGGCTACACCTTC
TRBJ2-5 | few | TRBV5-1 | - | 14 | CASSPGGPGETQYF | TGCGCCAGCAGCCCCGGGGGGCCGGGAGAGACCCAGTACTTC
TRBJ1-1 | few | TRBV12-3/TRBV12-4 | TRBD1 | 13 | CASTQNRGGEAFF | TGTGCCAGCACCCAAAACAGGGGGGGTGAAGCTTTCTTT
TRBJ2-7 | - | TRBV24-1 | - | 13 | CATGGQLPGEQYF | TGTGCCACCGGAGGGCAGCTTCCTGGCGAGCAGTACTTC
TRBJ1-1 | - | TRBV19 | - | 13 | CASSIAGGTEAFF | TGTGCCAGTAGTATTGCCGGGGGAACTGAAGCTTTCTTT
TRBJ1-1 | few | TRBV6-6 | TRBD1 | 14 | CASSFTGEVTEAFF | TGTGCCAGCAGTTTTACAGGGGAGGTCACTGAAGCTTTCTTT